The source of this T cell receptor (beta chain) is a study of cytotoxic CD8 clonotypes in ibrutinib-treated CLL. Germline lookup yields CDR1 SGHNT and CDR2 YENEEA. V lost 2 bases, J lost 4 bases, and 11 bases stayed unmatched. The CDR3 sequence is 17 residues long. Libraries were prepared by immunoSEQ multiplex PCR; TCRdb keeps only in-frame clonotypes and omits some of them. The table records 200,000 or so clones, approximately 79% of them present only once. The origin of this receptor is a human donor with chronic lymphocytic leukemia. Here the sequenced sample was PBMCs, taken after 12 months of ibrutinib treatment. This chain links TRBV11-3 with TRBJ2-3, with 8 bases fitting TRBD1. The CDR3 DNA follows: TGTGCCAGCAGCTTAAATCTCCGGACAGGGTCTGCAGATACGCAGTATTTT. It codes for CASSLNLRTGSADTQYF.